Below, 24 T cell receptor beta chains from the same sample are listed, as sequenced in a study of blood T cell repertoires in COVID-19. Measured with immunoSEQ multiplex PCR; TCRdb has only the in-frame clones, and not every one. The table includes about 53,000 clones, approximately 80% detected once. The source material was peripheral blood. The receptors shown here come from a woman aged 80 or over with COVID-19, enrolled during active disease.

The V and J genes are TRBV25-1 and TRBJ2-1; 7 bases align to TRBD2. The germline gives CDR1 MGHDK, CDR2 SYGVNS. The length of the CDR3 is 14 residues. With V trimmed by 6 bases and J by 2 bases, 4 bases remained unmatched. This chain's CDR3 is CASRPSGPYNEQFF. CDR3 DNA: TGTGCCAGCAGGCCTAGCGGACCCTACAATGAGCAGTTCTTC.

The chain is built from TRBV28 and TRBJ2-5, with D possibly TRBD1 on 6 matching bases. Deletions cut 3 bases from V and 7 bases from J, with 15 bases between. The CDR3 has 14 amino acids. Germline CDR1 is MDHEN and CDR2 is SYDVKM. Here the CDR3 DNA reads TGTGCCAGCAGTTTCAGGGTGGGGGCTGGGACCCAGTACTTC. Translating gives CASSFRVGAGTQYF.

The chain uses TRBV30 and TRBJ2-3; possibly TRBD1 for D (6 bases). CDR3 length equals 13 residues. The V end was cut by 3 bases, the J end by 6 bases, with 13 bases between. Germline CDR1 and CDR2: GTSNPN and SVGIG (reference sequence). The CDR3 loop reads CAWSPQGLDTQYF. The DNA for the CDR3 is TGTGCCTGGAGCCCCCAGGGGTTGGATACGCAGTATTTT.

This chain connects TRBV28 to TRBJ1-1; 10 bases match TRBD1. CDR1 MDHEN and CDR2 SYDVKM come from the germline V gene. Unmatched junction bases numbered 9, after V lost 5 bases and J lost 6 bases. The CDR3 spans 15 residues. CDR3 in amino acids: CASSTSGTGAPEAFF. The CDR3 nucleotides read TGTGCCAGCAGTACCTCCGGGACAGGGGCCCCTGAAGCTTTCTTT.

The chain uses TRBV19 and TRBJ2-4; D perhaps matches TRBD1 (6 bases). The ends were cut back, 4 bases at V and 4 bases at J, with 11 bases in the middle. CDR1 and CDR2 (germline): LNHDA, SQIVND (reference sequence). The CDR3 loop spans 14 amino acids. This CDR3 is CASSTQDRKNIQYF. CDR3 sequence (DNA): TGTGCCAGTAGTACCCAGGACAGAAAAAACATTCAGTACTTC.

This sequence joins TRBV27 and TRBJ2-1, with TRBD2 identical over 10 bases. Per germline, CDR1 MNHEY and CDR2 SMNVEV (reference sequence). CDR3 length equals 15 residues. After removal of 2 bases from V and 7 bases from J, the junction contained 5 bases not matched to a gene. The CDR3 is CASSLGTSEPNEQFF. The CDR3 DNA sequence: TGTGCCAGCAGTTTAGGGACTAGCGAGCCGAATGAGCAGTTCTTC.

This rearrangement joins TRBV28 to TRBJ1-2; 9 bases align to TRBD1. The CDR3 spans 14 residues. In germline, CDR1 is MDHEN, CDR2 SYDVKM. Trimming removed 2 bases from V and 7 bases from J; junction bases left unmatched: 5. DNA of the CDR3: TGTGCCAGCAGTTTAGTACAGGGGGCGGGTGGCTACACCTTC. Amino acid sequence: CASSLVQGAGGYTF.

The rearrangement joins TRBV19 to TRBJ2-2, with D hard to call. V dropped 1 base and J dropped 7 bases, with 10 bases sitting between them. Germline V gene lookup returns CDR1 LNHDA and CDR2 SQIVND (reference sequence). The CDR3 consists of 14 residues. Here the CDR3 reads CASSIVEAFGELFF. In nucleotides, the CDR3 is TGTGCCAGTAGTATAGTAGAAGCCTTCGGGGAGCTGTTTTTT.

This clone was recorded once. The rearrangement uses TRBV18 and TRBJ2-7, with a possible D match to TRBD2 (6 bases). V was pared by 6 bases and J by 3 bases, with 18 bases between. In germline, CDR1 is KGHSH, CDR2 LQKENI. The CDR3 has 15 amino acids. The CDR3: CASSPQATGLYEQYF. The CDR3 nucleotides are TGTGCCAGCTCCCCCCAGGCTACGGGACTCTACGAGCAGTACTTC. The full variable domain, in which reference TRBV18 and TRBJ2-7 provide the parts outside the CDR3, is NAGVMQNPRHLVRRRGQEARLRCSPMKGHSHVYWYRQLPEEGLKFMVYLQKENIIDESGMPKERFSAEFPKEGPSILRIQQVVRGDSAAYFCASSPQATGLYEQYFGPGTRLTVT.

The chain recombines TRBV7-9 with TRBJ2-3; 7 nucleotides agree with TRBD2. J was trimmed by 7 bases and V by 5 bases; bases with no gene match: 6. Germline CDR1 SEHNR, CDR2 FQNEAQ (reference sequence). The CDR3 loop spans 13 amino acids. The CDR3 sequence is CASSPGLEHTQYF. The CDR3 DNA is TGTGCCAGCAGCCCAGGACTAGAACATACGCAGTATTTT.

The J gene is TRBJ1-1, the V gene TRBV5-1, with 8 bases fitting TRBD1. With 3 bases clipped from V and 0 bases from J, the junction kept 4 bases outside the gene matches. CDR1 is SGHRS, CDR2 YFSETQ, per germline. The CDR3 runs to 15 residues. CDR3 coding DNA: TGCGCCAGCAGCTCCCGGACAGGGTTGAACACTGAAGCTTTCTTT. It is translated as CASSSRTGLNTEAFF.

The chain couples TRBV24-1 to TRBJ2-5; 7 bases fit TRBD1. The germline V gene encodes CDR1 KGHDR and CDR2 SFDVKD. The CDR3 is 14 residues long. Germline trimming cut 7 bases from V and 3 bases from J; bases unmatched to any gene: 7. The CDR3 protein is CATRSDDREETQYF. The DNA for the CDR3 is TGTGCCACCAGGAGCGACGACAGGGAAGAGACCCAGTACTTC.

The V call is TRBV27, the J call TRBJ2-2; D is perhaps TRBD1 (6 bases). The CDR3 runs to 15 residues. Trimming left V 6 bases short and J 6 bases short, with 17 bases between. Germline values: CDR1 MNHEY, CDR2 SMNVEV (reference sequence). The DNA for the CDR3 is TGTGCCAGCAGACGATCTAGGGGGTCGGCCGGGGAGCTGTTTTTT. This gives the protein CASRRSRGSAGELFF.

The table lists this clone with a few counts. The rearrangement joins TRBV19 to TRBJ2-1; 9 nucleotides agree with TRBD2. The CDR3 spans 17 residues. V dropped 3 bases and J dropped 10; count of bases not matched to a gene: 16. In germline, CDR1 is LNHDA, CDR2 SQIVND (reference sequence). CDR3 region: CASSMREAGGPFREQFF. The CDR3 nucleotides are TGTGCCAGTAGTATGAGGGAAGCGGGGGGCCCTTTTCGGGAGCAGTTCTTC.

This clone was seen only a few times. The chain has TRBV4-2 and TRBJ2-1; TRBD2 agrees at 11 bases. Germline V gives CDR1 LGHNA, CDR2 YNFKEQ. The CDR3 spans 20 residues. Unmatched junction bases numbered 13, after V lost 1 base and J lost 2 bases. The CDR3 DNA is TGTGCCAGCAGCCAAGTTCATGGACAGAGACTAGCGGGAACCTACAATGAGCAGTTCTTC. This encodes CASSQVHGQRLAGTYNEQFF.

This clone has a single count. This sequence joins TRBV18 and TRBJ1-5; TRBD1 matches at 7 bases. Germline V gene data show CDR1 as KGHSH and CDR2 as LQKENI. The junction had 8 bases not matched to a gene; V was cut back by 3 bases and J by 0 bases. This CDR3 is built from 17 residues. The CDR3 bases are TGTGCCAGCTCACCGGGGACAGACTCATATAGCAATCAGCCCCAGCATTTT. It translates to CASSPGTDSYSNQPQHF. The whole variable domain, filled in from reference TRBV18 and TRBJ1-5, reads NAGVMQNPRHLVRRRGQEARLRCSPMKGHSHVYWYRQLPEEGLKFMVYLQKENIIDESGMPKERFSAEFPKEGPSILRIQQVVRGDSAAYFCASSPGTDSYSNQPQHFGDGTRLSIL.

CDR3 nucleotide sequence: TGTGCCAGCAGTTACTGGTCGGGAGACTACTACGAGCAGTACTTC. Amino acid sequence: CASSYWSGDYYEQYF. The rearrangement joins TRBV6-5 to TRBJ2-7; tentatively, D is TRBD2 (6 bases). Germline V gene lookup returns CDR1 MNHEY and CDR2 SVGAGI. Trimming removed 1 base from V and 3 bases from J, with 13 bases in between. CDR3 length equals 15 residues.

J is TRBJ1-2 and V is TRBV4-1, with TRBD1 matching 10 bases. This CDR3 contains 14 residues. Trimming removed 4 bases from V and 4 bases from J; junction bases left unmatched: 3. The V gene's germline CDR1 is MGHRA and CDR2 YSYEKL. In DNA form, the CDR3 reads TGCGCCAGCAGCCGTGGGGACAGGGGCTATGGCTACACCTTC. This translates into CASSRGDRGYGYTF.

CDR3 sequence: CASSPVDGGRETQYF. CDR3 in DNA: TGTGCCAGCAGTCCCGTGGACGGAGGGAGAGAGACCCAGTACTTC. The chain has TRBV27 and TRBJ2-5, with D possibly TRBD2 on 6 matching bases. Germline loops: CDR1 MNHEY, CDR2 SMNVEV (reference sequence). The V gene lost 5 bases and the J gene lost 4 bases, with 17 bases spanning the gap. CDR3 length: 15 amino acids.

In DNA, the CDR3 is TGTGCCAGCTCACTTGACTCCTCCGGGGAGCTGTTTTTT. Translating it yields CASSLDSSGELFF. The V and J genes are TRBV18 and TRBJ2-2; D gene ambiguous. V lost 4 bases and J lost 6, with 9 bases in between. CDR1 is KGHSH and CDR2 is LQKENI in the germline V gene. The CDR3 is 13 amino acids.

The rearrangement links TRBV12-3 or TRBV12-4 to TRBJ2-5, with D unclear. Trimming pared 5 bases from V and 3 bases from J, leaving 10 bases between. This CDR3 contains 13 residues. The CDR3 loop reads CASSPRLKETQYF. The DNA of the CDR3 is TGTGCCAGCAGTCCCAGGCTTAAAGAGACCCAGTACTTC.

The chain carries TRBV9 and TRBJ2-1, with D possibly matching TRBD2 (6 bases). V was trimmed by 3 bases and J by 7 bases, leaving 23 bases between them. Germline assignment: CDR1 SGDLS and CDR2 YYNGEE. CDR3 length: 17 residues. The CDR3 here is CASSEPSATRDRNEQFF. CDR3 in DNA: TGTGCCAGCAGCGAACCTAGCGCCACGAGGGATCGGAATGAGCAGTTCTTC.

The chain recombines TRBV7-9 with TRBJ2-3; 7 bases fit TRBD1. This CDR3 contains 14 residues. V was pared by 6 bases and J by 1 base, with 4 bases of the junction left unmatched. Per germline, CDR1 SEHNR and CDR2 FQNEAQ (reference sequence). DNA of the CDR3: TGTGCCAGCAGTTCCGACAGGGGCACAGATACGCAGTATTTT. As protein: CASSSDRGTDTQYF.

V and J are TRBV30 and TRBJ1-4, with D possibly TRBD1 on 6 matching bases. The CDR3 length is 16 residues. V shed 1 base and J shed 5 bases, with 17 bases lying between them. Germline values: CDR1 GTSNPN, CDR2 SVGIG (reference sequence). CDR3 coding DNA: TGTGCCTGGAGTGCAAATCGACAGGTCGGGAATGAAAAACTGTTTTTT. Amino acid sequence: CAWSANRQVGNEKLFF.